The present T cell receptor beta chain was sequenced within a study of cytomegalovirus exposure and HLA in healthy donors. Study-wide results and caveats: The records held CMV serostatus as the only immune exposure information. Previously analyzed data showed that most TCR beta V segments were productive at a frequency of about 87% or about 30%. A later analysis found TCR association rates differed by HLA locus, highest for DRB1 and lowest for HLA-C.

Primers included in the PCR were 60 Vbeta and 13 Jbeta primers. Produced via immunoSEQ multiplex PCR; TCRdb's table is partial and in-frame only. This table holds some 150,000 clones, around 79% found once. The CDR3 runs to 14 residues. Germline CDR1 SGHNT, CDR2 YENEEA. J was trimmed by 8 bases and V by 5 bases; bases with no gene match: 8. A note on this clone: Its antigen is not identified.

This TCR came from a middle-aged man in good health and CMV-seropositive. What was sequenced was PBMCs. The V gene is TRBV11-3, the J gene TRBJ2-1; 8 bases fit TRBD2. The CDR3 reads CASSLGLAGHEQFF. The CDR3 DNA reads TGTGCCAGCAGCCTTGGGTTAGCGGGGCATGAGCAGTTCTTC.